This T cell receptor (beta chain) was recorded in a study of T cell responses to AZD1222 COVID-19 vaccine. Notes on the study in general: Along spike, vaccine-associated CD4 TCRs were found throughout, with dominance at 160-218 and 743-854.

The length of the CDR3 is 15 residues. Germline CDR1 is MDHEN and CDR2 is SYDVKM. Trimming removed 6 bases from V and 6 bases from J; junction bases left unmatched: 9. This table comes from immunoSEQ multiplex PCR, and its TCRdb copy is limited to in-frame clones, with some not included. The sample gives 84,000 or so clones, around 85% of which show up once; 7.9% is in the top ten. A note on this clone: The antigen is undetermined.

The V call is TRBV28, the J call TRBJ1-1, with TRBD1 matching 11 bases. The receptor's source is an adult in good health. The specimen was peripheral blood, collected on day 0 of AZD1222 vaccination. CDR3 nucleotide sequence: TGTGCCAGCAGCAAAGGGGGGACAGGGGGAGCTGAAGCTTTCTTT. This sequence encodes CASSKGGTGGAEAFF.